This TCR beta chain was sequenced in a study of blood T cell repertoires in COVID-19. Study details: COVID-19 samples collected from the United States, Italy and Spain covered acute and convalescent phases. T cells, B-cell-depleted T cells, or PBMCs supplied cDNA or gDNA.

In germline, CDR1 is SGHDN, CDR2 FVKESK. V dropped 0 bases and J dropped 1 base, with 7 bases sitting between them. The CDR3 has 14 residues. Study processing details: Using reference gene primer amplification, nucleated cell counts were estimated. Clones were sequenced by immunoSEQ multiplex PCR, and TCRdb holds only the in-frame ones, with some missing. For V, J and clone size, that table is used; D and trimming come from the DNA. The top ten clones hold 9.5% to 13% of a sample with approximately 180,000 clones, around 85% of them seen once. The sequencing sample was made of peripheral blood. The receptor was isolated from a human donor with active or convalescent COVID-19. The donor label of this sample is uncertain. The chain combines TRBV14 with TRBJ2-7, with D perhaps matching TRBD2 (5 bases). The CDR3 coding sequence is TGTGCCAGCAGCCAAGACCCGGGGTCCTACGAGCAGTACTTC. Translating gives CASSQDPGSYEQYF.